These 13 T cell receptor beta chains share one sample of origin, sequenced in a study of T cell clonality in common variable immunodeficiency. Study-level results: Fewer deletions and N-nucleotide insertions were reportedly seen in common variable immunodeficiency TCR beta sequences.

These receptors are not linked to any known antigen. Generated by immunoSEQ multiplex PCR, the TCRdb table keeps only in-frame clones and is missing some. The sample includes 25,000 to 35,000 clones, none of them occurring once. Source material: peripheral blood mononuclear cells. The receptor source for this set is a human donor with common variable immunodeficiency.

This clone was counted ten times or more. The read terminates 3 residues before the CDR3 end, so the remaining end is supplied by the germline J gene. The chain is built from TRBV7-8 and TRBJ2-5; 7 nucleotides align to TRBD1. With 5 bases clipped from V and 7 bases from J, the junction kept 13 bases outside the gene matches. This CDR3 has 15 amino acids. Per the germline V gene, CDR1 is SGHVS and CDR2 is FQNEAQ. CDR3 DNA, as far as it was read: TGTGCCAGCAGCCCAAAGACAGGGAGCGGTGGGACC. It specifies CASSPKTGSGGT. The whole CDR3 sequence is CASSPKTGSGGTQYF.

This clone came up a few times. Its ends do not fully match the called genes, so a read error is possible. Read coverage stops 3 residues before the CDR3 terminus; the germline J gene supplies the remainder. The chain links TRBV19 to TRBJ1-5; 7 positions match TRBD1. The CDR3 loop spans 18 amino acids. Germline CDR1 is LNHDA and CDR2 is SQIVND (reference sequence). The chain's CDR3 is CASSISGTDFYSKQPQHF. CDR3 DNA, as far as it was read: TGTGCCAGTAGTATATCGGGGACAGACTTCTATAGCAAGCAGCCC.

In its sample, this clone was seen many times. The missing CDR3 end, 3 residues past where the read stops, is filled in from the germline J gene. V and J are TRBV19 and TRBJ2-7; 11 nucleotides align to TRBD2. The germline V gene has CDR1 LNHDA and CDR2 SQIVND (reference sequence). V lost 4 bases and J lost 3; bases outside the gene matches: 2. The CDR3 sequence is 14 residues long. The CDR3 loop reads CASSKTSGNYEQYF. The CDR3 bases that were read are TGTGCCAGTAGTAAGACTAGCGGGAACTACGAG.

The table lists this clone with many counts. CDR3 residues: CASSPPRVGNTEAFF. Incomplete CDR3 DNA: TGTGCCAGCTCACCGCCCAGGGTAGGGAACACTGAA. This chain uses TRBV18 with TRBJ1-1; D might be TRBD1 (5 bases). The CDR3 extends 3 residues past the end of the read, so its final part is completed from the germline J gene. V shed 3 bases and J shed 1 base, with 12 bases lying between them. The CDR3 runs to 15 residues. Germline assignment: CDR1 KGHSH and CDR2 LQKENI.

There are many counts of this clone. Read coverage stops 3 residues before the CDR3 terminus; the germline J gene supplies the remainder. V is TRBV18 and J is TRBJ2-1, with 10 bases aligning to TRBD1. Germline CDR1 and CDR2: KGHSH and LQKENI. V lost 5 bases, J lost 8 bases, and 12 bases stayed unmatched. The CDR3 sequence is 16 residues long. The CDR3 DNA, read in part, is TGTGCCAGCTCATATTTCCAGACAGGGGGCAGCTATGAG. This gives the protein CASSYFQTGGSYE. Given in full, the CDR3 is CASSYFQTGGSYEQFF.

This clone has more than one count but fewer than ten. The read gets to within 3 residues of the CDR3 end, and the germline J gene fills in the rest. V and J are TRBV18 and TRBJ2-1; 7 bases fit TRBD1. The CDR3 extends over 14 amino acids. From germline, CDR1 is KGHSH and CDR2 LQKENI. The trim removed 3 bases at V and 8 bases at J, leaving 7 bases unmatched. The sequenced part of the CDR3 DNA is TGTGCCAGCTCACCTCCGACAGGGTGGGATGAG. Protein: CASSPPTGWDE. The whole CDR3 protein is CASSPPTGWDEQFF.

This clone was seen repeatedly, ten times or more. Coverage ceases 3 residues before the CDR3 finishes, and the germline J gene fills in the end. This chain uses TRBV7-2 with TRBJ2-7, with D maybe TRBD2 (5 bases). In germline, CDR1 is SGHTA, CDR2 FQGNSA. The V end lost 2 bases, the J end lost 0 bases, and 11 bases lay between the germline ends. The CDR3 length is 15 residues. CDR3 protein: CASSLSDYPSYEQYF. The part of the CDR3 DNA that was read is TGTGCCAGCAGCTTAAGTGACTATCCCTCCTACGAG.

This clone was seen many times. The CDR3 goes on 3 residues after the read ends, and that part is filled in from the germline J gene. This chain connects TRBV10-3 to TRBJ2-1; 12 bases match TRBD2. The CDR3 length is 20 residues. Trimming at V came to 0 bases and at J to 4 bases, leaving 13 bases not matched to a gene. CDR1 is ENHRY, CDR2 SYGVKD, per germline. CDR3 sequence: CAISESRTSGAPGDYNEQFF. The covered CDR3 bases are TGTGCCATCAGTGAGTCGAGGACTAGCGGGGCCCCGGGTGATTACAATGAG.

This clone has a handful of counts. A much more abundant neighbour one base away suggests this may be a read error. Sequencing ends 3 residues short of the CDR3 end; the germline J gene provides the rest. The gene calls are TRBV7-8 and TRBJ2-1; 11 bases line up with TRBD2. The CDR3 has 16 amino acids. The ends lost 5 bases at V and 9 bases at J; junction bases unmatched: 12. Germline V gene sequence: CDR1 SGHVS, CDR2 FQNEAQ. The CDR3 bases that were read are TGTGCCAGCAGCCCTCACGGGACTAGCGGTTGTCGTGAG. Encoded protein: CASSPHGTSGCRE. The CDR3, in full, reads CASSPHGTSGCREQFF.

This clone appeared many times. Sequencing ends 3 residues short of the CDR3 end; the germline J gene provides the rest. The genes are TRBV7-9 and TRBJ2-7, with TRBD1 matching 8 bases. This CDR3 is built from 15 residues. The J segment lost 5 bases and the V segment lost 5 bases, leaving 11 bases of the junction unmatched. CDR1 SEHNR and CDR2 FQNEAQ come from the germline V gene (reference sequence). The chain's CDR3 is CASSADRGPMDEQYF. The DNA read from the CDR3 is TGTGCCAGCAGCGCCGACAGGGGTCCCATGGACGAG.

Concerning this clone: Sequencing ends 3 residues short of the CDR3 end; the germline J gene provides the rest. This chain connects TRBV20-1 to TRBJ1-5; TRBD1 agrees at 8 bases. The CDR3 runs to 17 residues. CDR1 DFQATT and CDR2 SNEGSKA come from the germline V gene (reference sequence). The V gene end was trimmed by 5 bases and the J gene end by 0 bases; junction bases not matched to a gene: 12. Incomplete CDR3 DNA: TGCAGTGCTCAGGACAGGGTTAATGGGGATAGCAATCAGCCC. This gives the protein CSAQDRVNGDSNQP. The CDR3, in full, reads CSAQDRVNGDSNQPQHF.

This clone was seen a handful of times. The CDR3 end lies 3 residues beyond the end of the read and is filled in from the germline J gene. The genes are TRBV5-1 and TRBJ2-3; unclear D gene. V was clipped by 0 bases and J by 0 bases, with 8 bases between them. The CDR3 length is 15 residues. Per germline, CDR1 SGHRS and CDR2 YFSETQ. CDR3 bases read: TGCGCCAGCAGCTTGGCGGTTCAAAGCACAGATACG. Translated: CASSLAVQSTDT. The full CDR3 sequence reads CASSLAVQSTDTQYF.

This clone has more than one count but fewer than ten. The missing CDR3 end, 3 residues past where the read stops, is filled in from the germline J gene. The chain combines TRBV7-2 with TRBJ2-1; D gene unclear. The CDR3 sequence is 15 residues long. V dropped 1 base and J dropped 2 bases, with 9 bases sitting between them. Germline V gene data show CDR1 as SGHTA and CDR2 as FQGNSA. Partial CDR3 DNA: TGTGCCAGCAGCTTAGTGACAAGCCCCTACAATGAG. This translates into CASSLVTSPYNE. The whole CDR3 region reads CASSLVTSPYNEQFF.